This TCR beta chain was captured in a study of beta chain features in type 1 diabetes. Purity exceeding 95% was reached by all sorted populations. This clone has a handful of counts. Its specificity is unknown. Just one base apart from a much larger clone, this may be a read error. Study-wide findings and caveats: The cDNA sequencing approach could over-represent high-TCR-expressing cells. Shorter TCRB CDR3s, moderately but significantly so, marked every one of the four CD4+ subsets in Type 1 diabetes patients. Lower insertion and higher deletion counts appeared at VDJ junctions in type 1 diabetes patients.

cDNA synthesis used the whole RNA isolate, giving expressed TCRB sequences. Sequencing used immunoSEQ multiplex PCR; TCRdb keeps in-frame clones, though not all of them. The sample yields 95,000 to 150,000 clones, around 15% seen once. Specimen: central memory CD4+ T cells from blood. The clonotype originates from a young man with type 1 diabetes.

CDR3 DNA: TGTGCCAGCAGCGGGACAGGGGGGAATGAAAAACTGTTTTTT. Amino acid sequence: CASSGTGGNEKLFF. The chain has TRBV28 and TRBJ1-4; TRBD1 matches 11 bases. After removal of 6 bases from V and 5 bases from J, the junction contained 2 bases not matched to a gene. The CDR3 consists of 14 residues. Per the germline V gene, CDR1 is MDHEN and CDR2 is SYDVKM.